Here is one T cell receptor beta chain with its context. Its antigen is currently unknown. Germline V gene sequence: CDR1 ENHRY, CDR2 SYGVKD. CDR3 length: 12 residues. V lost 5 bases, J lost 5 bases, and 8 bases lay in between. The data were obtained in a study of beta chain features in type 1 diabetes. Regarding the study as a whole: Among type 1 diabetes patients, VDJ junctions had fewer insertions and more deletions. Across all four CD4+ subsets, people with type 1 diabetes showed modestly shorter TCRB CDR3s. Unsettled here was the matter of whether HLA type influences TCRB rearrangement.

Of the isolated RNA, all was reverse transcribed, and so the sequenced material was expressed TCRB transcripts. Generated by immunoSEQ multiplex PCR, the TCRdb table keeps only in-frame clones and is missing some. The repertoire includes some 660,000 clones, roughly an eighth of them detected once, and 0.03% to 0.04% sits in the top ten. The specimen was naive CD4+ T cells from blood. The TCR sequence derives from a man younger than 30 with type 1 diabetes. This chain joins TRBV10-3 and TRBJ2-3; the D is unclear. The CDR3 DNA sequence: TGTGCCATCAGTCGAGATCAAGATACGCAGTATTTT. It encodes CAISRDQDTQYF.